The entry below describes one T cell receptor (beta chain). Using a J-beta primer mix together with a sample-barcoded 5' primer, a second PCR was run for about 6 to 11 cycles. TCRdb re-called the 5' RACE reads through MiXCR, storing one row per CDR3 protein. The table lists over a million distinct CDR3 sequences, approximately 43% of them singletons, with around 4% in the top ten. V shed 2 bases, J shed 3 bases, and the junction held 7 bases outside the gene matches. The CDR3 length is 16 residues. Germline V gene sequence: CDR1 SGHAT, CDR2 FQNNGV. The sample belongs to a study of blood T cells in healthy people across ages.

The gene calls are TRBV11-2 and TRBJ2-1; 7 bases agree with TRBD1. Sequencing was done on a sample of blood. The origin of this receptor is a woman aged 18-29 years in good health. The CDR3 DNA reads TGTGCCAGCAGCTTAATAGGGACAGTTGACTACAATGAGCAGTTCTTC. Its translation: CASSLIGTVDYNEQFF.